These 9 T cell receptor beta chains were all obtained from the same sample, sequenced in a study of immune characteristics of hereditary and idiopathic chronic pancreatitis. Produced via immunoSEQ multiplex PCR; TCRdb's table is partial and in-frame only. The data show about 390 clones, with around 65% seen just once and around 42% held by the top ten. Source material: pancreas tissue. These receptor sequences come from a human donor who was a deceased organ donor serving as a healthy control.

The rearrangement joins TRBV6-5 to TRBJ2-7; 7 nucleotides agree with TRBD1. CDR3 size: 15 residues. J lost 5 bases, V lost 6 bases, and 13 bases had no gene match. Germline CDR1 reads MNHEY; CDR2 reads SVGAGI. The CDR3 loop reads CASRDPGGPEDEQYF. Written as DNA, the CDR3 is TGTGCCAGCAGGGACCCAGGGGGTCCCGAGGACGAGCAGTACTTC.

The table lists this clone with a few counts. The V call is TRBV29-1, the J call TRBJ2-1; weak D call: TRBD2 (5 bases). This CDR3 has 16 amino acids. CDR1 is SQVTM, CDR2 ANQGSEA, per germline. V lost 2 bases to trimming and J lost 0 bases, with 14 bases between them. The CDR3 loop is CSVEPSGRSSYNEQFF. The CDR3 DNA follows: TGCAGCGTTGAACCCTCTGGGAGAAGCTCCTACAATGAGCAGTTCTTC.

This rearrangement joins TRBV11-3 to TRBJ2-1, with 10 bases fitting TRBD2. Germline V gives CDR1 SGHNT, CDR2 YENEEA. The CDR3 runs 19 residues. Trimming took 4 bases from V and 0 from J; bases not matched to a gene: 12. The CDR3 sequence is CASSSRDASGGSSYNEQFF. The CDR3 DNA is TGTGCCAGCAGCTCCAGGGACGCTAGCGGGGGAAGCTCCTACAATGAGCAGTTCTTC. Based on the CDR3 plus reference TRBV11-3 and TRBJ2-1, the full variable domain is EAGVVQSPRYKIIEKKQPVAFWCNPISGHNTLYWYLQNLGQGPELLIRYENEEAVDDSQLPKDRFSAERLKGVDSTLKIQPAELGDSAVYLCASSSRDASGGSSYNEQFFGPGTRLTVL.

V usage is TRBV9 and J usage is TRBJ1-2; 8 bases fit TRBD1. The CDR3 is 17 amino acids. Germline assignment: CDR1 SGDLS and CDR2 YYNGEE. V trimming: 4 bases; J trimming: 3 bases; junction bases outside the gene matches: 14. CDR3 region: CASSPGQGLGGHYGYTF. In DNA, the CDR3 is TGTGCCAGCAGCCCTGGACAGGGCCTTGGGGGGCACTATGGCTACACCTTC.

The V gene is TRBV19, the J gene TRBJ1-1; D remains unclear. CDR1 is LNHDA and CDR2 is SQIVND in the germline V gene (reference sequence). V gave up 3 bases and J gave up 6 bases, with 11 bases separating them. There are 13 residues in the CDR3. As DNA, the CDR3 is TGTGCCAGTAGTATTTTTCTAGGTGCTGAAGCTTTCTTT. Protein product: CASSIFLGAEAFF.

The chain joins TRBV6-5 to TRBJ1-2; the D is unclear. CDR1 is MNHEY and CDR2 is SVGAGI in the germline V gene. The germline V and J ends were trimmed by 0 bases and 3 bases, with 8 bases remaining between them. This CDR3 comprises 14 residues. CDR3 in DNA: TGTGCCAGCAGTTACTCGACTGTGGACTATGGCTACACCTTC. Amino acids: CASSYSTVDYGYTF.

V usage is TRBV7-9 and J usage is TRBJ1-2; 8 positions agree with TRBD1. Germline V gene data show CDR1 as SEHNR and CDR2 as FQNEAQ (reference sequence). The length of the CDR3 is 16 residues. J gave up 0 bases and V 2 bases, and 5 bases lay outside the gene matches. The CDR3 DNA reads as TGTGCCAGCAGCTTATCAGGGGGCGAAGCTAACTATGGCTACACCTTC. Its translation: CASSLSGGEANYGYTF.

This clone has a single count. V gene TRBV19 combines with J gene TRBJ2-1; D unclear. Germline-derived CDR1 and CDR2 are LNHDA and SQIVND (reference sequence). V was trimmed by 5 bases and J by 6 bases, leaving 11 bases between them. The CDR3 totals 13 residues. CDR3 DNA sequence: TGTGCCAGTAGTGAGAGATCCGGCAATGAGCAGTTCTTC. Translating it yields CASSERSGNEQFF.

The J gene is TRBJ2-3, the V gene TRBV5-1; 9 bases align to TRBD1. In germline, CDR1 is SGHRS, CDR2 YFSETQ. This CDR3 has 18 residues. Unmatched junction bases numbered 11, after V lost 1 base and J lost 2 bases. The CDR3 nucleotides are TGCGCCAGCAGCTTGTACCGCCAACAGGGGGCTAACACAGATACGCAGTATTTT. Its protein product is CASSLYRQQGANTDTQYF.